The entry that follows covers one T cell receptor (beta chain) sequence. Its antigen is undetermined. The read ends 3 residues shy of where the CDR3 ends; the end is completed using the germline J gene. Libraries were prepared by immunoSEQ multiplex PCR; TCRdb keeps only in-frame clonotypes and omits some of them. Its listing shows around 31,000 clones. Trimming shortened V by 7 bases and J by 1 base, and 16 bases separated the two germline ends. Germline V gene data show CDR1 as SEHNR and CDR2 as FQNEAQ (reference sequence). This CDR3 contains 15 residues. The data belong to a study of T cells in women clearing cervical HPV infection. About the study: Controls were women whose single incident HPV16 infection cleared within 12 months without precancer or cancer.

Study observations and caveats: Repertoire richness, not evenness, was significantly elevated in CIN3+ cases versus controls. Richness plus V gene abundances separated cases from controls with AUC around 0.79.

The source material was blood buffy coat. The source is a woman between 18 and 75 years old with a cervical HPV16 infection that either progressed to CIN3+ or cleared (not recorded which). The V gene is TRBV7-9, the J gene TRBJ1-1, with a possible D match to TRBD1 (6 bases). CDR3 sequence: CASTPGGRGNTEAFF. The sequenced CDR3 bases are TGTGCCAGCACCCCGGGGGGCAGGGGGAACACTGAA.